This T cell receptor (beta chain) was found in a study of post-analysis software for immune sequencing data (dated by TCRdb to 2014 to 2015). A note on the overall study: Recorded disease courses included relapsing-remitting, secondary progressive and progressive-relapsing multiple sclerosis, with some patients lacking subtype annotation. The patient repertoires were compared against approximately twelve previously published healthy control repertoires obtained from donors aged about 6 to 28 years. A subset of samples was prepared in parallel using single-end sample barcoding, then pooled and co-amplified after Illumina adapter ligation.

CDR1 is given as KGHSH and CDR2 as LQKENI, both from the germline V gene. The CDR3 measures 15 amino acids from cysteine to phenylalanine. Just the 45-base CDR3 DNA is kept, in frame starting at base 1. A distance of 18 bases separates the germline ends of V and J, which lose 7 bases and 2 bases respectively. The receptor library was made with PCR. The instrument was an Illumina HiSeq 2500. To reduce PCR and sequencing biases, unique molecular identifiers were incorporated into the TCR beta cDNA libraries. Roughly 0.5 million cDNA molecules were obtained per 1 to 10 million input T cells, so each molecule approximated one T cell. The patient libraries were prepared and sequenced with the same protocol used for the earlier healthy control dataset. Within a given batch, samples were prepared together, multiplexed and sequenced on the same HiSeq lane. Concerning the study's data processing: Raw barcoded reads were processed with MIGEC, and single-read molecular identifier groups were discarded before consensus assembly and CDR3 extraction. VDJtools was used for post-analysis of the clonotype tables, with diversity normalized by down-sampling every dataset to the smallest sample size. To correct batch-related cross-sample contamination, repertoire overlap clustering matched CDR3 amino acid sequences but not nucleotide sequences. TCRdb reworked the public reads: Q25 trimming with fastp, MiXCR clone assembly, productive beta chains retained. A single entry per CDR3 protein holds the most common genes and DNA from its merged rows. For this entry, the V and J calls and clone size follow TCRdb and not the study's own pipeline. For this sample the table gives hundreds of thousands of distinct CDR3 sequences, of which roughly three fifths were detected only once. The ten largest clonotypes hold approximately 11% of the sample.

To demonstrate the VDJtools post-analysis software, the study profiled TCR beta repertoires from the peripheral blood of some 13 young patients with multiple sclerosis. The multiple sclerosis patients were children and adolescents ranging in age from about 6 to 17 years. On the study overall, not on this receptor specifically: Multiple sclerosis patients had significantly lower normalized Chao1 diversity than controls, a result that suggests substantial peripheral T-cell clonal expansion. About 5 TRBV segments, including TRBV5-6, TRBV5-1 and TRBV20-1, were significantly more frequent in patients than controls. The control group was slightly older than the multiple sclerosis patient group. Strong co-clustering of samples prepared in the same batch was shown by direct clustering with F measure, prompting a batch-effect correction.

With regard to this clonotype: Its antigen is not yet known. Per-base qualities were not stored, and no clone one base away is much larger.

The chain couples TRBV18 to TRBJ2-7, and the D gene may be TRBD1, 6 bases matching. This sequence originates from a girl aged 2-10 years with multiple sclerosis. The sample consisted of blood. CDR3 reads: CASYDRSGRPYEQYF. The sequence in DNA is TGTGCCAGCTACGACAGGAGTGGACGCCCCTACGAGCAGTACTTC.